This T cell receptor (beta chain) was recovered during a study of cytomegalovirus exposure and HLA in healthy donors. For the study at large: Previous work identified 117 million unique TCR beta sequences from around 170 million T cells. Whole-study findings and limits: While the bulk of TCR sequences proved rare, some public TCRs turned up in many donors. Presence/absence analyses rested on an assumption that sequencing depth was roughly uniform across donors.

The primer mix had 60 Vbeta and 13 Jbeta primers. TCRdb keeps only in-frame clones here, not all; method: immunoSEQ multiplex PCR. The sample includes 200,000 or so clones, about 81% seen only once; the top ten take 6.5%. This CDR3 is built from 18 residues. With V trimmed by 1 base and J by 2 bases, 8 bases remained unmatched. Germline loops: CDR1 SGHNT, CDR2 YYREEE (reference sequence). With regard to this clone: Its antigen is undetermined.

The clonotype comes from a woman aged 50 to 60 in good health and CMV-seropositive. The chain has TRBV5-4 and TRBJ2-3; 12 bases line up with TRBD2. The specimen sequenced was PBMCs. DNA for the CDR3: TGTGCCAGCAGCTTGAGGGCTAGCGGGGGGGCCTTCACAGATACGCAGTATTTT. This translates into CASSLRASGGAFTDTQYF.